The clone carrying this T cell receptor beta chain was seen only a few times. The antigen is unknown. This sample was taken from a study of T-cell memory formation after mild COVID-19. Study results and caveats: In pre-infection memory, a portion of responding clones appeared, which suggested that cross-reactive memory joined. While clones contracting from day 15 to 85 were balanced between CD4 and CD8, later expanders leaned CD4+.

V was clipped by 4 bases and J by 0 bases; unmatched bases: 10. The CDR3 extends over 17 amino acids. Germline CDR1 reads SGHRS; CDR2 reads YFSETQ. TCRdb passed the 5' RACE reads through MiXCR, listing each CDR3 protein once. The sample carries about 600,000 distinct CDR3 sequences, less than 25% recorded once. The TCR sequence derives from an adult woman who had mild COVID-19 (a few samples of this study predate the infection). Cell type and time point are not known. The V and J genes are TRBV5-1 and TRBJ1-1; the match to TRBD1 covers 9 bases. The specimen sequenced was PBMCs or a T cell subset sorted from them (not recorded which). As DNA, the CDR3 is TGCGCCAGCAGCATTCCCGGACAGGGGAGGGTGAACACTGAAGCTTTCTTT. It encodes CASSIPGQGRVNTEAFF.